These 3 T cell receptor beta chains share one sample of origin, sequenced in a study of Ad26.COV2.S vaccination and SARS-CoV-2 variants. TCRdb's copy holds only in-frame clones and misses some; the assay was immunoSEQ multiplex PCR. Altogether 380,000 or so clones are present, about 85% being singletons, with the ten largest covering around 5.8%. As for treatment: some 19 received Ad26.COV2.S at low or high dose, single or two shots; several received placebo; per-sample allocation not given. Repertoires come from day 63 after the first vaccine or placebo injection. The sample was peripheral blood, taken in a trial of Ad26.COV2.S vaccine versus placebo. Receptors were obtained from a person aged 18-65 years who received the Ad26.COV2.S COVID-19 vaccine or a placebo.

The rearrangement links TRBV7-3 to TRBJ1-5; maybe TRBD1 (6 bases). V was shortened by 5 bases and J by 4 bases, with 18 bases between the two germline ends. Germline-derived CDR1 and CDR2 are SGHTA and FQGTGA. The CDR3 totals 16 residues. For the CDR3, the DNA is TGTGCCAGCAGCAGGACAGCTACTATAGATAATCAGCCCCAGCATTTT. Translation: CASSRTATIDNQPQHF. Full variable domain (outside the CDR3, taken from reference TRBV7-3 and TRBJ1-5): GAGVSQTPSNKVTEKGKYVELRCDPISGHTALYWYRQSLGQGPEFLIYFQGTGAADDSGLPNDRFFAVRPEGSVSTLKIQRTERGDSAVYLCASSRTATIDNQPQHFGDGTRLSIL.

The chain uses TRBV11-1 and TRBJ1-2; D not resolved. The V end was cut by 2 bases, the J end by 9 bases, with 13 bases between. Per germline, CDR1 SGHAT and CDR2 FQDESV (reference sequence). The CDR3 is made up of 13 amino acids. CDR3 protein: CASSLPEGLRYTF. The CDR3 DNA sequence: TGTGCCAGCAGCTTACCGGAGGGTTTGCGCTACACCTTC. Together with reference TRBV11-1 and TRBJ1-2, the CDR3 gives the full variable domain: EAEVAQSPRYKITEKSQAVAFWCDPISGHATLYWYRQILGQGPELLVQFQDESVVDDSQLPKDRFSAERLKGVDSTLKIQPAELGDSAMYLCASSLPEGLRYTFGSGTRLTVV.

The CDR3 DNA reads TGTGCCAGCAGCGTACAGGGGCGAGATGGCTACACCTTC. Its translation is CASSVQGRDGYTF. The chain links TRBV6-5 to TRBJ1-2; 7 bases match TRBD1. This CDR3 region has 13 residues. V lost 6 bases, J lost 6 bases, and 7 bases stayed unmatched. Germline values: CDR1 MNHEY, CDR2 SVGAGI.